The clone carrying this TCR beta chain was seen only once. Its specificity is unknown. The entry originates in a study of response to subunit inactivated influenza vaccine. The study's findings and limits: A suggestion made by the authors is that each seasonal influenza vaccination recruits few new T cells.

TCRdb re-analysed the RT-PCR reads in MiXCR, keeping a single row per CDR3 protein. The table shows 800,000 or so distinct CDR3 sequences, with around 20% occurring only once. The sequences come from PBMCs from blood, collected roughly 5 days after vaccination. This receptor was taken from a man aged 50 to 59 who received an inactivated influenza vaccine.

The CDR3 nucleotides are TGTGCCATCACTCGAGAATCTGGGGCCAACGTCCTGACTTTC. Its protein product is CAITRESGANVLTF. The J gene is TRBJ2-6, the V gene TRBV10-3; no clear D gene. V lost 7 bases and J 1 base, leaving 8 bases between the germline ends. Germline CDR1 reads ENHRY; CDR2 reads SYGVKD. This CDR3 contains 14 residues.